This TCR beta chain was identified in a study of T cell responses to AZD1222 COVID-19 vaccine. Study outcomes and limitations: Spike-specific TCR breadth and depth were elevated following two AZD1222 doses.

The CDR3 has 14 amino acids. Germline CDR1 MNHEY, CDR2 SVGEGT. V was cut by 0 bases and J by 3 bases, with 8 bases left in between. Concerning this clone itself: Its cognate antigen is unknown.

The assay was immunoSEQ multiplex PCR, and TCRdb's table has in-frame clones only and misses some. The repertoire consists of over 130,000 clones, with around nine tenths occurring once and the leading ten covering around 3.3%. The clonotype comes from an adult in good health. This chain connects TRBV6-2 or TRBV6-3 to TRBJ1-2; D possibly corresponds to TRBD1 (5 bases). This material consisted of peripheral blood, taken on day 0 of AZD1222 vaccination. This chain's CDR3 is CASSYSARDYGYTF. CDR3 nucleotide sequence: TGTGCCAGCAGTTACTCAGCCAGGGACTATGGCTACACCTTC.